Reported below is one T cell receptor (beta chain). Using immunoSEQ multiplex PCR, the repertoire was profiled, and TCRdb retains in-frame clones only, with some absent. The table has roughly 510,000 clones, approximately 79% seen once; the top ten hold approximately 12%. This record belongs to a study of shared clonotypes between healthy human individuals. Losses at the gene ends were 0 bases for V and 8 bases for J; bases not matched to a gene: 7. The CDR3 covers 15 residues. From germline, CDR1 is SGHTA and CDR2 FQGNSA. The receptor's source is a woman aged 40-49 years in good health. Some clones in this sample may be carry-over from other donors' samples. The V gene is TRBV7-2, the J gene TRBJ1-2, with 9 nucleotides matching TRBD1. Source material: PBMCs. Here the CDR3 reads CASSLAPGTGRGYTF. The DNA for the CDR3 is TGTGCCAGCAGCTTAGCGCCGGGGACAGGGCGGGGCTACACCTTC.